This T cell receptor (beta chain) was sequenced in a study of Ad26.COV2.S vaccination and SARS-CoV-2 variants. TCRdb keeps only in-frame clones here, not all; method: immunoSEQ multiplex PCR. Of more than 250,000 clones listed, 70% to 90% were seen once; the top ten hold around 3%. V shed 1 base and J shed 6 bases, with 11 bases lying between them. The CDR3 has 15 amino acids. Looked up from germline, CDR1 is SGHRS and CDR2 is YFSETQ. This clone was observed a single time. Treatment meaning: some 20 received Ad26.COV2.S at low or high dose, single or two shots; a few received placebo; per-sample allocation not given. Material that was analyzed had been drawn on day 63 after the first vaccine or placebo injection.

This material consisted of peripheral blood, taken in a trial of Ad26.COV2.S vaccine versus placebo. The chain joins TRBV5-1 to TRBJ1-6, with D possibly matching TRBD1 (6 bases). This clonotype was obtained from a person between 18 and 60 years old who received the Ad26.COV2.S COVID-19 vaccine or a placebo. CDR3 nucleotide sequence: TGCGCCAGCAGCTTGTTAACAGGGCTTAATTCACCCCTCCACTTT. Protein sequence: CASSLLTGLNSPLHF.